This T cell receptor beta chain appears in the sequencing data of a study of T cells after yellow fever vaccination. TCRdb reanalysed the 5' RACE reads using MiXCR and keeps one entry per CDR3 protein. The data hold about 340,000 distinct CDR3 sequences, with under 15% observed a single time. Many counts were recorded for this clonotype. Its antigen is as yet unknown. The CDR3 spans 17 residues. V trimming: 4 bases; J trimming: 3 bases; junction bases outside the gene matches: 6. Germline loops: CDR1 SGHRS, CDR2 YFSETQ. General study findings and limits: A minor fraction of clonotypes spanned both CD4 and CD8 compartments.

J is TRBJ2-3 and V is TRBV5-1, with 15 bases lining up with TRBD2. Sequenced here: CD4+ T cells sorted from PBMCs, sampled 15 days after the yellow fever booster vaccination. The receptor was isolated from a young man who received the YFV17D yellow fever vaccine. CDR3 region: CASSRRTSGGDTDTQYF. The CDR3 DNA reads as TGCGCCAGCAGCCGGCGGACTAGCGGGGGGGATACAGATACGCAGTATTTT.